This TCR beta chain was identified during a study of T cell repertoires in cytomegalovirus infection. Study in general: Signatures in public TCR beta sequences pointed to both CMV infection and matching HLA type.

This clonotype was found a few times. Its matching antigen is unknown. V gave up 0 bases and J gave up 0 bases, with 6 bases separating them. CDR3 length: 15 amino acids. TCRdb re-analysed the reads in MiXCR, keeping a single row per CDR3 protein. The table includes 200,000 to 250,000 distinct CDR3 sequences, over 20% detected once. Study-level points and caveats: There were HLA-C-restricted CMV-specific TCR beta clonotypes dominating the ex vivo response.

Sequencing was performed on CD8+ T cells from PBMCs. The TCR originated in a human donor in good health (CMV status not recorded). Some clones in this sample may be carry-over from other donors' samples. This rearrangement joins TRBV23-1 to TRBJ1-5; D is possibly TRBD1 (5 bases). TRBV23-1 has ORF status, its function being uncertain. CDR3 in amino acids: CASSQSDSSNQPQHF. Here the CDR3 DNA reads TGCGCCAGCAGTCAATCCGACAGTAGCAATCAGCCCCAGCATTTT.